What follows are 28 T cell receptor beta chains derived from one specimen sequenced in a study of shared T cell receptors in the human thymus. The table came from immunoSEQ multiplex PCR; TCRdb's copy has only in-frame clones and leaves some out. There are over 650,000 clones in the sample; more than 75% occur only once, and about 0.0094% lies in the top ten. The sample was also reused in another study, on human thymus T cells.

The specimen sequenced was thymocytes. These receptors came from a boy younger than two with a congenital heart defect.

The chain has TRBV28 and TRBJ1-4, with TRBD1 matching 10 bases. The CDR3 runs 14 residues. V was pared by 7 bases and J by 6 bases, with 5 bases of the junction left unmatched. The germline gives CDR1 MDHEN, CDR2 SYDVKM. This CDR3 is CASTLGTGDEKLFF. The DNA of the CDR3 is TGTGCCAGCACCCTCGGGACAGGGGATGAAAAACTGTTTTTT.

The V and J genes are TRBV28 and TRBJ1-4, with D perhaps matching TRBD1 (5 bases). V was cut by 6 bases and J by 6 bases, with 14 bases left in between. The CDR3 loop spans 14 amino acids. Germline V gene sequence: CDR1 MDHEN, CDR2 SYDVKM. CDR3 loop: CASRPGLWDEKLFF. The CDR3 DNA reads as TGTGCCAGCAGGCCAGGGTTGTGGGATGAAAAACTGTTTTTT.

The J gene is TRBJ2-5, the V gene TRBV19, with D possibly TRBD2 on 6 matching bases. The CDR3 covers 17 residues. V was pared by 3 bases and J by 3 bases, with 20 bases between. Germline CDR1 LNHDA, CDR2 SQIVND (reference sequence). The chain's CDR3 is CASSIRRLGGEEETQYF. Here the CDR3 DNA reads TGTGCCAGTAGTATCCGCCGGCTCGGGGGAGAAGAAGAGACCCAGTACTTC.

This clone was recorded only once. V and J are TRBV28 and TRBJ1-2; a possible D gene is TRBD1 (5 bases). The germline V gene has CDR1 MDHEN and CDR2 SYDVKM. The CDR3 consists of 13 residues. Trimming took 11 bases from V and 7 from J, leaving 20 bases between them. CDR3 DNA sequence: TGTGCCGCTCGGACGGGGGAAGGGTCTGGCTACACCTTC. Its protein product is CAARTGEGSGYTF.

The chain joins TRBV11-3 to TRBJ2-7; D may be TRBD2 (6 bases). V lost 1 base and J lost 1, with 11 bases in between. The CDR3 has 15 residues. The V gene's germline CDR1 is SGHNT and CDR2 YENEEA. CDR3 sequence: CASSLVRDCSYEQYF. The CDR3 bases are TGTGCCAGCAGCTTAGTCCGGGACTGTTCCTACGAGCAGTACTTC.

The chain is built from TRBV10-2 and TRBJ2-7; 8 positions match TRBD2. Germline assignment: CDR1 WSHSY and CDR2 SAAADI. Trimming at V came to 5 bases and at J to 3 bases, leaving 9 bases not matched to a gene. This CDR3 region has 15 residues. CDR3 nucleotide sequence: TGCGCCAGCAGTCCCCGGGAGGGGGATGGCTACGAGCAGTACTTC. It is translated as CASSPREGDGYEQYF.

V gene TRBV2 combines with J gene TRBJ2-7; TRBD2 matches 7 bases. CDR1 is SNHLY and CDR2 is FYNNEI in the germline V gene. V lost 11 bases and J lost 5; bases outside the gene matches: 15. The CDR3 extends over 14 amino acids. CDR3 in DNA: TGTGCCCCCAGTGGGAGGGGCAGGGTCCACGAGCAGTACTTC. Amino acids: CAPSGRGRVHEQYF.

This clone was found a few times. This sequence joins TRBV10-2 and TRBJ1-5; 9 nucleotides line up with TRBD1. The CDR3 totals 15 residues. Germline V gives CDR1 WSHSY, CDR2 SAAADI. V gave up 4 bases and J gave up 7 bases; unmatched junction bases: 8. The CDR3 DNA sequence: TGCGCCAGCAGTGGGCGGACAGGGGACGGGCAGCCCCAGCATTTT. It translates to CASSGRTGDGQPQHF.

The rearrangement links TRBV6-4 to TRBJ2-1; weak D call: TRBD2 (5 bases). The germline CDR1 and CDR2 sequences are MRHNA and SNTAGT. CDR3 length: 15 amino acids. With 5 bases removed from V and 4 bases from J, the gap between germline ends came to 15 bases. CDR3 residues: CASSPTDWKYNEQFF. DNA for the CDR3: TGTGCCAGCAGTCCAACGGACTGGAAGTACAATGAGCAGTTCTTC.

The V gene is TRBV12-5, the J gene TRBJ2-7; TRBD1 aligns across 7 bases. Germline assignment: CDR1 LGHNT and CDR2 FRNRAP. V trimming: 0 bases; J trimming: 5 bases; junction bases outside the gene matches: 10. This CDR3 is built from 16 residues. The CDR3 DNA follows: TGTGCTAGTGGTTTGGTACGGTCCGGGACAGCCGACGAGCAGTACTTC. This translates into CASGLVRSGTADEQYF.

The chain has TRBV10-3 and TRBJ1-4, with 7 bases identical to TRBD1. V dropped 2 bases and J dropped 5; count of bases not matched to a gene: 8. Per germline, CDR1 ENHRY and CDR2 SYGVKD. The CDR3 extends over 16 amino acids. The CDR3 DNA reads TGTGCCATCAGTGAGGGGAGGACAGGTGCGAATGAAAAACTGTTTTTT. Residues: CAISEGRTGANEKLFF.

Only one count was recorded for this clone. CDR3 bases: TGCGCCAGCAGCCAAGTCCGGACTAGCGGGAGGGCGAACACCGGGGAGCTGTTTTTT. Translating it yields CASSQVRTSGRANTGELFF. The V call is TRBV4-3, the J call TRBJ2-2, with TRBD2 matching over 15 bases. CDR3 length: 19 residues. V lost 1 base to trimming and J lost 0 bases; unmatched junction nucleotides: 3. Germline V gives CDR1 LGHNA, CDR2 YSLEER.

The chain joins TRBV5-6 to TRBJ1-2; a weak D match, TRBD1 (6 bases). Germline V CDR1 and CDR2: SGHDT, YYEEEE. The CDR3 sequence is 16 residues long. V was clipped by 3 bases and J by 5 bases, with 20 bases between them. CDR3 DNA: TGTGCCAGCAGCTGGATCACTAACAGGGTAGAATATGGCTACACCTTC. It codes for CASSWITNRVEYGYTF.

The rearrangement joins TRBV7-2 to TRBJ1-6, with TRBD1 as a possible D gene (6 bases). Germline CDR1 SGHTA, CDR2 FQGNSA. The CDR3 contains 19 residues. V dropped 4 bases and J dropped 0 bases, with 19 bases sitting between them. The CDR3 DNA reads TGTGCCAGCAGCTCACCCCACAGGGAAAGGAGCTCCTATAATTCACCCCTCCACTTT. It encodes CASSSPHRERSSYNSPLHF.

The chain employs TRBV29-1 and TRBJ2-3; the match to TRBD1 covers 10 bases. Germline lookup yields CDR1 SQVTM and CDR2 ANQGSEA. The ends lost 7 bases at V and 5 bases at J; junction bases unmatched: 9. There are 14 residues in the CDR3. The CDR3 region has the DNA TGCAGCGCAAAGACCGGGACAGGGGAAGATACGCAGTATTTT. Amino acids: CSAKTGTGEDTQYF.

This sequence joins TRBV5-8 and TRBJ1-1, with D possibly matching TRBD1 (5 bases). The length of the CDR3 is 14 residues. V lost 0 bases to trimming and J lost 4 bases, with 10 bases between them. From germline, CDR1 is SGHTS and CDR2 YDEGEE. CDR3 amino acids: CASSLGVGGTEAFF. The CDR3 DNA is TGTGCCAGCAGCTTGGGTGTGGGGGGCACTGAAGCTTTCTTT.

CDR3 loop: CASREGGAYTEAFF. CDR3 sequence (DNA): TGTGCCAGCAGGGAAGGGGGGGCCTACACTGAAGCTTTCTTT. V and J are TRBV6-5 and TRBJ1-1; weak D call: TRBD1 (6 bases). Trimming left V 6 bases short and J 3 bases short, with 14 bases between. The V gene's germline CDR1 is MNHEY and CDR2 SVGAGI. CDR3 length: 14 amino acids.

The chain uses TRBV18 and TRBJ2-7; D possibly corresponds to TRBD1 (6 bases). Looked up from germline, CDR1 is KGHSH and CDR2 is LQKENI. V was cut by 1 base and J by 3 bases, with 16 bases left in between. This CDR3 has 16 residues. The CDR3 nucleotides read TGTGCCAGCTCACCACAGCGACAGGCCGACTTCTACGAGCAGTACTTC. Its protein is CASSPQRQADFYEQYF.

The rearrangement joins TRBV28 to TRBJ1-5, with a tentative D call TRBD1 (5 bases). Trimming cost V 0 bases and J 0 bases, with 12 bases left between them. CDR3 length: 17 residues. Per germline, CDR1 MDHEN and CDR2 SYDVKM. The CDR3 protein is CASSLWKDIYSNQPQHF. As DNA, the CDR3 is TGTGCCAGCAGTTTATGGAAGGACATCTATAGCAATCAGCCCCAGCATTTT.

This chain joins TRBV4-1 and TRBJ2-7, with D perhaps TRBD2 (6 bases). The CDR3 contains 16 residues. With 1 base removed from V and 6 bases from J, the gap between germline ends came to 19 bases. The germline V gene encodes CDR1 MGHRA and CDR2 YSYEKL. The CDR3 bases are TGCGCCAGCAGCCAAGGTCGCCGGAGGGAACAAGGCGAGCAGTACTTC. The encoded protein is CASSQGRRREQGEQYF.

The chain carries TRBV9 and TRBJ2-7; 7 nucleotides align to TRBD1. Germline V gives CDR1 SGDLS, CDR2 YYNGEE. The CDR3 loop spans 16 amino acids. The junction had 10 bases not matched to a gene; V was cut back by 4 bases and J by 0 bases. Here the CDR3 reads CASSSKDRQGSYEQYF. CDR3 bases: TGTGCCAGCAGCTCTAAGGACAGGCAGGGCTCCTACGAGCAGTACTTC. The complete variable domain, with remaining parts taken from reference TRBV9 and TRBJ2-7, reads DSGVTQTPKHLITATGQRVTLRCSPRSGDLSVYWYQQSLDQGLQFLIQYYNGEERAKGNILERFSAQQFPDLHSELNLSSLELGDSALYFCASSSKDRQGSYEQYFGPGTRLTVT.

The rearrangement joins TRBV28 to TRBJ1-3, with 9 nucleotides matching TRBD1. This CDR3 is 16 amino acids long. Germline-derived CDR1 and CDR2 are MDHEN and SYDVKM. V was pared by 7 bases and J by 6 bases, with 13 bases of the junction left unmatched. DNA for the CDR3: TGTGCCAGCATCCAACCGGGACAGGGTGATGCAAACACCATATATTTT. It specifies CASIQPGQGDANTIYF.

This sequence joins TRBV5-4 and TRBJ1-2; 7 bases fit TRBD1. The germline gives CDR1 SGHNT, CDR2 YYREEE (reference sequence). The CDR3 spans 16 residues. Germline trimming cut 6 bases from V and 0 bases from J; bases unmatched to any gene: 11. The CDR3 loop reads CASTDREIRANYGYTF. The CDR3 DNA reads TGTGCCAGCACAGACAGGGAAATTAGAGCTAACTATGGCTACACCTTC.

The CDR3 DNA is TGTGCCAGCAGTTTCGCTCTAGCGGGGGGCACAGATACGCAGTATTTT. It encodes CASSFALAGGTDTQYF. This rearrangement joins TRBV28 to TRBJ2-3; 10 bases map to TRBD2. V was clipped by 3 bases and J by 1 base; unmatched bases: 4. Germline loops: CDR1 MDHEN, CDR2 SYDVKM. CDR3 size: 16 residues. The full variable domain, completed using reference TRBV28 and TRBJ2-3, is DVKVTQSSRYLVKRTGEKVFLECVQDMDHENMFWYRQDPGLGLRLIYFSYDVKMKEKGDIPEGYSVSREKKERFSLILESASTNQTSMYLCASSFALAGGTDTQYFGPGTRLTVL.

The gene calls are TRBV15 and TRBJ2-7; TRBD1 aligns across 7 bases. The V gene end was trimmed by 4 bases and the J gene end by 2 bases; junction bases not matched to a gene: 11. The CDR3 totals 16 residues. CDR1 and CDR2 (germline): LNHNV, YYDKDF (reference sequence). The CDR3 loop is CATSKPTSGTAYEQYF. The DNA for the CDR3 is TGTGCCACCAGCAAACCGACCTCCGGGACAGCCTACGAGCAGTACTTC. The full variable domain, completed using reference TRBV15 and TRBJ2-7, is DAMVIQNPRYQVTQFGKPVTLSCSQTLNHNVMYWYQQKSSQAPKLLFHYYDKDFNNEADTPDNFQSRRPNTSFCFLDIRSPGLGDTAMYLCATSKPTSGTAYEQYFGPGTRLTVT.

This clone was detected once. The chain combines TRBV15 with TRBJ1-4; 7 nucleotides agree with TRBD1. The CDR3 extends over 20 amino acids. J lost 0 bases, V lost 2 bases, and 15 bases had no gene match. Germline CDR1 is LNHNV and CDR2 is YYDKDF (reference sequence). CDR3 nucleotide sequence: TGTGCCACCAGCAGACTACCGGGACAGCGACCTTTAGCAACTAATGAAAAACTGTTTTTT. The encoded protein is CATSRLPGQRPLATNEKLFF.

The J gene is TRBJ2-7, the V gene TRBV9, with D hard to call. V lost 1 base to trimming and J lost 2 bases, with 22 bases between them. Germline CDR1 and CDR2: SGDLS and YYNGEE. There are 18 residues in the CDR3. CDR3 sequence (DNA): TGTGCCAGCAGCGTATTTGGCGGCATCCGATCCGGCACCTACGAGCAGTACTTC. Translating gives CASSVFGGIRSGTYEQYF.

The chain uses TRBV7-9 and TRBJ1-3; D perhaps matches TRBD1 (6 bases). V lost 4 bases and J 2 bases, leaving 15 bases between the germline ends. The CDR3 sequence is 16 residues long. The germline gives CDR1 SEHNR, CDR2 FQNEAQ (reference sequence). The CDR3 DNA reads TGTGCCAGCAGCTCGGGAATTCGGGACACTGGAAACACCATATATTTT. This codes for CASSSGIRDTGNTIYF.